This T cell receptor beta chain was identified in a study of cytomegalovirus exposure and HLA in healthy donors. Overall study results and limits: The authors assumed roughly uniform sequencing depth across donors for presence/absence analyses. Sequencing artifact likely explains a cluster of highly shared sequence variants.

As to this clone: What it recognizes is unknown.

This CDR3 comprises 14 residues. Germline CDR1 SQVTM, CDR2 ANQGSEA. V gave up 7 bases and J gave up 0 bases; unmatched junction bases: 8. The PCR used 60 Vbeta and 13 Jbeta primers. Measured with immunoSEQ multiplex PCR; TCRdb has only the in-frame clones, and not every one. The table shows roughly 200,000 clones, with 76% occurring only once. The sequence was obtained from a man aged 18-30 years in good health and CMV-seronegative. Sequenced material: PBMCs. The genes are TRBV29-1 and TRBJ1-1; TRBD1 matches at 7 bases. CDR3: CSAKTGNLNTEAFF. CDR3 DNA sequence: TGCAGCGCTAAGACAGGGAACCTGAACACTGAAGCTTTCTTT. The full variable domain, in which reference TRBV29-1 and TRBJ1-1 provide the parts outside the CDR3, is SAVISQKPSRDICQRGTSLTIQCQVDSQVTMMFWYRQQPGQSLTLIATANQGSEATYESGFVIDKFPISRPNLTFSTLTVSNMSPEDSSIYLCSAKTGNLNTEAFFGQGTRLTVV.